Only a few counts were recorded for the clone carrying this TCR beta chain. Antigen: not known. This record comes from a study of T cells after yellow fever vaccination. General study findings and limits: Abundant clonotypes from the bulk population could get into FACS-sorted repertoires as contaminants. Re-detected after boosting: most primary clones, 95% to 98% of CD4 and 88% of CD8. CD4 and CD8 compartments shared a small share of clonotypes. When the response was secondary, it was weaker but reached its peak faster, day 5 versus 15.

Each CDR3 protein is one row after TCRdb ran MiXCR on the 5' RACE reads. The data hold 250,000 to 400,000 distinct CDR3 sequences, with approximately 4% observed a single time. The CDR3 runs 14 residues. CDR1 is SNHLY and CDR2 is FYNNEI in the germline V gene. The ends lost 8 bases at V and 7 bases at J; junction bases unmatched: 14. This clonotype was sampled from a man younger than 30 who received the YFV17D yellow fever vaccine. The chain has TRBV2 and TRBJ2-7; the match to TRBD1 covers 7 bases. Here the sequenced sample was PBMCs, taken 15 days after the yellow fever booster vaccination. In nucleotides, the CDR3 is TGTGCCAGCGGTCGACAGGGCCCCGTGGGGGAGCAGTACTTC. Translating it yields CASGRQGPVGEQYF. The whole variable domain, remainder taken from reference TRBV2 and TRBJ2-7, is EPEVTQTPSHQVTQMGQEVILRCVPISNHLYFYWYRQILGQKVEFLVSFYNNEISEKSEIFDDQFSVERPDGSNFTLKIRSTKLEDSAMYFCASGRQGPVGEQYFGPGTRLTVT.